Below are 8 T cell receptor beta chains sequenced from a single sample in a study of blood T cell repertoires in COVID-19. Repertoires were generated with immunoSEQ multiplex PCR, while TCRdb's copy carries only in-frame clones and drops some. Found here are 30,000 to 40,000 clones, approximately 86% of them singletons; the top ten hold 5.5% to 6.5%. Material: peripheral blood. These receptors came from a woman over 75 with active or convalescent COVID-19.

CDR3 loop: CASSQDTGFGAFF. The CDR3 region has the DNA TGTGCCAGCAGCCAAGATACCGGGTTCGGAGCTTTCTTT. The chain employs TRBV14 and TRBJ1-1; D gene unclear. CDR3 length: 13 amino acids. The V gene's germline CDR1 is SGHDN and CDR2 FVKESK. V was trimmed by 0 bases and J by 10 bases, leaving 12 bases between them.

The V gene is TRBV2, the J gene TRBJ2-1; 11 positions agree with TRBD1. V shed 5 bases, J shed 3 bases, and the junction held 6 bases outside the gene matches. From germline, CDR1 is SNHLY and CDR2 FYNNEI. The CDR3 spans 16 residues. The CDR3 nucleotides are TGTGCCAGCAGTTATCCGGGACAGGGGGTCTACAATGAGCAGTTCTTC. Amino acids: CASSYPGQGVYNEQFF. The variable domain in full, completed from reference TRBV2 and TRBJ2-1, reads EPEVTQTPSHQVTQMGQEVILRCVPISNHLYFYWYRQILGQKVEFLVSFYNNEISEKSEIFDDQFSVERPDGSNFTLKIRSTKLEDSAMYFCASSYPGQGVYNEQFFGPGTRLTVL.

The chain combines TRBV11-3 with TRBJ2-1; 7 nucleotides match TRBD2. V gave up 2 bases and J gave up 6 bases; unmatched junction bases: 4. From germline, CDR1 is SGHNT and CDR2 YENEEA. The CDR3 has 14 amino acids. CDR3 loop: CASSLTAGVNEQFF. The DNA of the CDR3 is TGTGCCAGCAGCTTAACGGCGGGAGTCAATGAGCAGTTCTTC.

The chain employs TRBV19 and TRBJ1-4, with D uncertain. Germline V gives CDR1 LNHDA, CDR2 SQIVND (reference sequence). This CDR3 comprises 13 residues. V lost 6 bases and J 4 bases, leaving 9 bases between the germline ends. DNA of the CDR3: TGTGCCAGTAGCAGGAGGCTTAATGAAAAACTGTTTTTT. Translation: CASSRRLNEKLFF. The full variable domain, its missing parts supplied by reference TRBV19 and TRBJ1-4, is DGGITQSPKYLFRKEGQNVTLSCEQNLNHDAMYWYRQDPGQGLRLIYYSQIVNDFQKGDIAEGYSVSREKKESFPLTVTSAQKNPTAFYLCASSRRLNEKLFFGSGTQLSVL.

V is TRBV3-1 (or the pseudogene TRBV3-2) and J is TRBJ2-1; 7 bases are a match to TRBD2. CDR3 length equals 15 residues. Looked up from germline, CDR1 is LGHDT and CDR2 is YNNKEL (reference sequence). With 5 bases clipped from V and 3 bases from J, the junction kept 7 bases outside the gene matches. The CDR3 loop reads CASSVRGGGYNEQFF. In DNA form, the CDR3 reads TGTGCCAGCAGCGTCCGCGGGGGAGGCTACAATGAGCAGTTCTTC.

The chain recombines TRBV9 with TRBJ2-5; 7 positions match TRBD2. Trimming removed 7 bases from V and 5 bases from J; junction bases left unmatched: 5. CDR1 and CDR2 (germline): SGDLS, YYNGEE. The CDR3 covers 12 residues. Here the CDR3 DNA reads TGTGCCAGCGGGGGGGGTTCCGAGACCCAGTACTTC. Encoded protein: CASGGGSETQYF. Full variable domain (missing parts from reference TRBV9 and TRBJ2-5): DSGVTQTPKHLITATGQRVTLRCSPRSGDLSVYWYQQSLDQGLQFLIQYYNGEERAKGNILERFSAQQFPDLHSELNLSSLELGDSALYFCASGGGSETQYFGPGTRLLVL.

V and J are TRBV19 and TRBJ1-1; tentative D call: TRBD1 (6 bases). V lost 2 bases to trimming and J lost 4 bases, with 17 bases between them. CDR3 length equals 16 residues. In germline, CDR1 is LNHDA, CDR2 SQIVND (reference sequence). Here the CDR3 reads CASSIPSDSRGTEAFF. CDR3 sequence (DNA): TGTGCCAGTAGTATACCGTCGGACAGCCGGGGCACTGAAGCTTTCTTT.

The chain uses TRBV6-5 and TRBJ1-2; D possibly corresponds to TRBD1 (6 bases). The germline V gene encodes CDR1 MNHEY and CDR2 SVGAGI. This CDR3 has 14 residues. The V end lost 0 bases, the J end lost 8 bases, and 13 bases lay between the germline ends. The CDR3 bases are TGTGCCAGCAGTTACTCGGGGGGGCTCTGGGGCTACACCTTC. Protein product: CASSYSGGLWGYTF.